This T cell receptor (beta chain) derives from a study of T cell responses to AZD1222 COVID-19 vaccine. Findings of the study overall: As reported, nearly half of all spike-specific TCRs target variant regions that are unmutated.

The count of this clone is one. Its antigen is currently unknown. This table comes from immunoSEQ multiplex PCR, and its TCRdb copy is limited to in-frame clones, with some not included. Of around 94,000 clones in the sample, around 90% are singletons; the top ten hold roughly 4%. The CDR3 totals 14 residues. V lost 4 bases and J 5 bases, leaving 12 bases between the germline ends. Germline CDR1 is SGHNT and CDR2 is YYREEE (reference sequence). The clonotype originates from an adult in good health. The specimen comprised peripheral blood, sampled on day 0 of AZD1222 vaccination. The V and J genes are TRBV5-4 and TRBJ1-4; the D is unclear. The CDR3 nucleotides are TGTGCCAGCAGCACGGACGGAAGGAATGAAAAACTGTTTTTT. Translation gives CASSTDGRNEKLFF. Supplemented by reference TRBV5-4 and TRBJ1-4, the full variable domain reads ETGVTQSPTHLIKTRGQQVTLRCSSQSGHNTVSWYQQALGQGPQFIFQYYREEENGRGNFPPRFSGLQFPNYSSELNVNALELDDSALYLCASSTDGRNEKLFFGSGTQLSVL.